Below are 18 T cell receptor beta chains sequenced from a single sample in a study of response to subunit inactivated influenza vaccine. MiXCR, run by TCRdb on the RT-PCR reads, gives a single entry per CDR3 protein. The sample shows about half a million distinct CDR3 sequences, approximately 7.1% of them seen only once. The starting material was PBMCs from blood, obtained around 25 months after vaccination. These TCRs come from a man aged 45 to 70 who received an inactivated influenza vaccine.

At least ten counts were recorded for this clonotype. A much larger clone sits a single nucleotide away, making a read error possible. This chain links TRBV7-9 with TRBJ2-3; possible D gene TRBD2, 6 bases. The V end was cut by 5 bases, the J end by 0 bases, with 9 bases between. Germline V gene data show CDR1 as SEHNR and CDR2 as FQNEAQ (reference sequence). This CDR3 region has 14 residues. CDR3 coding DNA: TGTGCCAGCAGCGGGACTGCTAGCACAGATACGCAGTATTTT. This encodes CASSGTASTDTQYF.

About this clonotype itself: This could be a read error, since a much larger clone is one nucleotide away. The V call is TRBV12-3 or TRBV12-4, the J call TRBJ1-4; D uncertain. CDR3 length: 16 amino acids. In DNA, the CDR3 is TGTGCCGGCAGTTTGCTCAGGCCTGCAACTAATGAAAAACTGTTTTTT. It is translated as CAGSLLRPATNEKLFF.

This rearrangement joins TRBV10-3 to TRBJ1-3; 7 nucleotides align to TRBD1. Germline V gene lookup returns CDR1 ENHRY and CDR2 SYGVKD. V lost 2 bases to trimming and J lost 2 bases; unmatched junction nucleotides: 9. This CDR3 is 17 amino acids long. In DNA form, the CDR3 reads TGTGCCATCAGTGAGACATCGACAGGGATCACTGGAAACACCATATATTTT. Its translation is CAISETSTGITGNTIYF.

The sample holds many counts of this clonotype. The chain has TRBV20-1 and TRBJ1-5; D unclear. The ends were cut back, 0 bases at V and 3 bases at J, with 9 bases in the middle. Germline values: CDR1 DFQATT, CDR2 SNEGSKA (reference sequence). This CDR3 has 14 amino acids. The CDR3 DNA follows: TGCAGTGCTAGAGAAGGGCATTTCAATCAGCCCCAGCATTTT. The encoded protein is CSAREGHFNQPQHF.

V and J are TRBV12-3 or TRBV12-4 and TRBJ2-3, with 9 bases fitting TRBD2. The CDR3 sequence is 16 residues long. Losses at the gene ends were 2 bases for V and 2 bases for J; bases not matched to a gene: 5. The CDR3 spells CASSLWLAGFTDTQYF. The CDR3 DNA reads as TGTGCCAGCAGTTTATGGCTAGCGGGATTCACAGATACGCAGTATTTT.

The chain joins TRBV6-1 to TRBJ1-2, with D perhaps TRBD1 (6 bases). Trimming took off 6 bases at V and 4 bases at J, with 21 bases between the two ends. The CDR3 loop spans 16 amino acids. The germline V gene encodes CDR1 MNHNS and CDR2 SASEGT. The CDR3 nucleotides read TGTGCCAGCAGCCTCTCGGGGGCCACAGCCCCCTATGGCTACACCTTC. Its protein product is CASSLSGATAPYGYTF.

This clonotype was counted only a few times. The V and J genes are TRBV11-2 and TRBJ2-1, with 8 bases aligning to TRBD1. V was clipped by 5 bases and J by 0 bases; unmatched bases: 15. This CDR3 has 19 amino acids. From germline, CDR1 is SGHAT and CDR2 FQNNGV. CDR3 sequence: CASSALPGGIGTSYNEQFF. CDR3 DNA: TGTGCCAGCAGCGCTCTTCCAGGGGGCATCGGAACCTCCTACAATGAGCAGTTCTTC.

This clonotype was found many times. This chain uses TRBV12-5 with TRBJ2-3; the D gene is possibly TRBD2 (7 bases). Trimming left V 2 bases short and J 2 bases short, with 17 bases between. Germline V gives CDR1 LGHNT, CDR2 FRNRAP. The CDR3 extends over 17 amino acids. CDR3 sequence: CASGLSPRGGDTDTQYF. The CDR3 nucleotides read TGTGCTAGTGGTTTGAGTCCCAGGGGAGGGGACACAGATACGCAGTATTTT.

The CDR3 loop is CASSLEGQGASVELFF. CDR3 bases: TGTGCCAGCAGCTTGGAGGGACAGGGGGCGTCGGTGGAGCTGTTTTTT. The rearrangement links TRBV5-6 to TRBJ2-2; 12 bases map to TRBD1. The CDR3 sequence is 16 residues long. The V segment lost 0 bases and the J segment 10 bases; nucleotides outside the gene matches: 7. The germline gives CDR1 SGHDT, CDR2 YYEEEE.

Comments on this clonotype: Germline is not matched at one junction end, which may reflect a read error. This chain connects TRBV4-2 to TRBJ1-4; unclear D gene. Germline V gene sequence: CDR1 LGHNA, CDR2 YNFKEQ. The CDR3 contains 13 residues. The CDR3 spells CASGQGPREKLFF. DNA of the CDR3: TGTGCCAGCGGCCAAGGTCCCAGGGAAAAACTGTTTTTT.

V gene TRBV29-1 combines with J gene TRBJ2-5, with a possible D match to TRBD1 (5 bases). V lost 6 bases, J lost 7 bases, and 18 bases lay in between. This CDR3 has 13 amino acids. Germline V gives CDR1 SQVTM, CDR2 ANQGSEA. CDR3 amino acids: CSVLLRGWGTQYF. The CDR3 bases are TGCAGCGTCCTATTAAGGGGATGGGGGACCCAGTACTTC.

This clonotype appeared many times. The chain links TRBV20-1 to TRBJ2-5, with 9 bases identical to TRBD1. The V segment lost 0 bases and the J segment 5 bases; nucleotides outside the gene matches: 10. From germline, CDR1 is DFQATT and CDR2 SNEGSKA (reference sequence). CDR3 length equals 16 residues. The CDR3 region has the DNA TGCAGTGCTAGAGATAGTAGGTTTGGGACAGGGGAGACCCAGTACTTC. Translating gives CSARDSRFGTGETQYF.

V gene TRBV15 combines with J gene TRBJ2-2, with 8 nucleotides matching TRBD2. Germline V gene data show CDR1 as LNHNV and CDR2 as YYDKDF (reference sequence). V lost 0 bases to trimming and J lost 2 bases; unmatched junction nucleotides: 2. The CDR3 totals 16 residues. In DNA, the CDR3 is TGTGCCACCAGCAGAGATACTAGCGGTAACACCGGGGAGCTGTTTTTT. Amino acids: CATSRDTSGNTGELFF.

In this sample, this clonotype turned up a few times. The chain couples TRBV20-1 to TRBJ2-1, with 9 bases lining up with TRBD2. The CDR3 is made up of 17 amino acids. Germline CDR1 is DFQATT and CDR2 is SNEGSKA (reference sequence). Trimming at V came to 3 bases and at J to 3 bases, leaving 12 bases not matched to a gene. CDR3 in DNA: TGCAGTGCTAGTAGGTCGGCTAGCGGGAAGGACTACAATGAGCAGTTCTTC. Its protein product is CSASRSASGKDYNEQFF.

This clonotype was recorded a few times. The chain couples TRBV23-1 to TRBJ2-3; 8 nucleotides line up with TRBD2. TRBV23-1 is reported as an ORF; its role is uncertain. The trim removed 0 bases at V and 8 bases at J, leaving 16 bases unmatched. The CDR3 runs to 18 residues. In DNA form, the CDR3 reads TGCGCCAGCAGTCAATCTCCCAGGCGGCAGAGCGGGAGTACTACGCAGTATTTT. This translates into CASSQSPRRQSGSTTQYF.

The gene calls are TRBV18 and TRBJ2-3; D is perhaps TRBD2 (6 bases). The CDR3 is 15 residues long. The germline V gene encodes CDR1 KGHSH and CDR2 LQKENI. Trimming took 1 base from V and 6 from J, leaving 14 bases between them. CDR3: CASSPRVGSDDTQYF. For the CDR3, the DNA is TGTGCCAGCTCACCACGGGTCGGGAGTGATGATACGCAGTATTTT.

The chain uses TRBV4-1 and TRBJ1-1; D is ambiguous. This CDR3 region has 15 residues. CDR1 and CDR2 (germline): MGHRA, YSYEKL. Trimming left V 0 bases short and J 1 base short, with 9 bases between. As DNA, the CDR3 is TGCGCCAGCAGCCAAGACCATTACTGGAACACTGAAGCTTTCTTT. Encoded protein: CASSQDHYWNTEAFF.

The rearrangement uses TRBV5-1 and TRBJ1-3; no clear D. Trimming removed 4 bases from V and 4 bases from J, with 9 bases in between. The CDR3 is 13 amino acids. The germline gives CDR1 SGHRS, CDR2 YFSETQ. CDR3 in amino acids: CASSPDGGNTIYF. CDR3 sequence (DNA): TGCGCCAGCAGCCCGGACGGAGGAAACACCATATATTTT. The full variable domain, rest sourced from reference TRBV5-1 and TRBJ1-3, is KAGVTQTPRYLIKTRGQQVTLSCSPISGHRSVSWYQQTPGQGLQFLFEYFSETQRNKGNFPGRFSGRQFSNSRSEMNVSTLELGDSALYLCASSPDGGNTIYFGEGSWLTVV.